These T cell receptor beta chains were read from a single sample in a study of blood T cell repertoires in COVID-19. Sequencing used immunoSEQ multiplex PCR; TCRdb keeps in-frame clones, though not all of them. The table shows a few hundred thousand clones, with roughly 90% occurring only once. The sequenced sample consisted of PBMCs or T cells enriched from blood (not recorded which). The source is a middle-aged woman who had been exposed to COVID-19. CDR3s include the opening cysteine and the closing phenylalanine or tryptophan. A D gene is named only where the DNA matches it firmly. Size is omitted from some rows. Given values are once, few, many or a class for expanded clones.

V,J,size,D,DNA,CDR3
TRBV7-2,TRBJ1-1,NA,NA,TGTGCCAGCAGTGGTACCGGGTTTAACACTGAAGCTTTCTTT,CASSGTGFNTEAFF
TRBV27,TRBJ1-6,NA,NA,TGTGCCAGCAAGGACAGAGAATATAATTCACCCCTCCACTTT,CASKDREYNSPLHF
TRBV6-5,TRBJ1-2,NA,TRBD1,TGTGCCAGCAGTTACCAAAGACAGGGTGACTATGGCTACACCTTC,CASSYQRQGDYGYTF
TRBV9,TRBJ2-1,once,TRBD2,TGTGCCAGCAATCTAGCGGGGGGGCTGAGTGAGCAGTTCTTC,CASNLAGGLSEQFF
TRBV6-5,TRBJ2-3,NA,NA,TGTGCCAGCAGTTACTCCAGGGGTGATACGCAGTATTTT,CASSYSRGDTQYF
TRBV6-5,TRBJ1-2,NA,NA,TGTGCCAGCAGTTACGAGGGTACCTATGGCTACACCTTC,CASSYEGTYGYTF
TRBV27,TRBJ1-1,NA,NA,TGTGCCAGCGGACCAATTAGAGGAGGCACTGAAGCTTTCTTT,CASGPIRGGTEAFF
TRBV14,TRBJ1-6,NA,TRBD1,TGTGCCAGCAGCCTTTTCCAGGGGGATAATTCACCCCTCCACTTT,CASSLFQGDNSPLHF
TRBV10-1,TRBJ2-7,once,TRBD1,TGCGCCAGCACGGGACAGGGGGGACCGGAGCAGTACTTC,CASTGQGGPEQYF
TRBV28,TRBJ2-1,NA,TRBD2,TGTGCCAGCAGTCCCACCGGGACTAGCGGGAGCAATGAGCAGTTCTTC,CASSPTGTSGSNEQFF
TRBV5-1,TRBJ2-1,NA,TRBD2,TGCGCCAGCAGCCGAGCCGGATCAGCGGGGGGGCGTGAGCAGTTCTTC,CASSRAGSAGGREQFF
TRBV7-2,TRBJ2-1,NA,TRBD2,TGTGCCAGCAGCTTAGATTCCCAGCGGGGGCCCAAGGGAGAGCAGTTCTTC,CASSLDSQRGPKGEQFF
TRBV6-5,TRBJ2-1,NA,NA,TGTGCCAGCAGCGCCGACAGGTCTTTCTTCAATGAGCAGTTCTTC,CASSADRSFFNEQFF
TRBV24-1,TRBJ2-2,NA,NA,TGTGCCACCAGTGATATTGGCGGTCCGAACACCGGGGAGCTGTTTTTT,CATSDIGGPNTGELFF
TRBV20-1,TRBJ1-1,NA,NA,TGCAGTGCTAGTCCCCCACAAAGACTAAATGAAGCTTTCTTT,CSASPPQRLNEAFF
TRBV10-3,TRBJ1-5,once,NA,TGTGCCATCCGACAGTATAGCAATCAGCCCCAGCATTTT,CAIRQYSNQPQHF
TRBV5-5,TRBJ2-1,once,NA,TGTGCCAGCAGCTTGATGGAGTCTAACAATGAGCAGTTCTTC,CASSLMESNNEQFF
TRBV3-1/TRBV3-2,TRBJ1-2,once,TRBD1,TGTGCCAGCAGCCAATCCGACAGGGAGCACTATGGCTACACCTTC,CASSQSDREHYGYTF
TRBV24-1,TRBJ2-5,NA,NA,TGTGCCACCAGTGCAGGCGGGGCTAAAGAGACCCAGTACTTC,CATSAGGAKETQYF
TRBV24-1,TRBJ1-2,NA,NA,TGTGCCACCAGTGATCCGCGGGTGCCTGAGGGCTATGGCTACACCTTC,CATSDPRVPEGYGYTF
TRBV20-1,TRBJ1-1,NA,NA,TGCAGTGCCCCGCGGTTTGAAGCTTTCTTT,CSAPRFEAFF
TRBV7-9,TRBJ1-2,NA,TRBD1,TGTGCCAGCAGCCCGACAGGGAACTATGGCTACACCTTC,CASSPTGNYGYTF
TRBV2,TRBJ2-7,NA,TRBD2,TGTGCCTGGAGGGGCGGGAGGCCCACACCCTACGAGCAGTACTTC,CAWRGGRPTPYEQYF
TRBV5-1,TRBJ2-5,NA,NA,TGCGCCAGCAGCTTGGGCGGGGCTGGGAGAGAGACCCAGTACTTC,CASSLGGAGRETQYF
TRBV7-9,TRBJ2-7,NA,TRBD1,TGTGCCAGCAGCACATCCGGGACAGGGGGCTACGAGCAGTACTTC,CASSTSGTGGYEQYF
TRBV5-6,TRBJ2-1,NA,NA,TGTGCCAGCAGTCTGACTTCAGGGGAGCAGTTCTTC,CASSLTSGEQFF
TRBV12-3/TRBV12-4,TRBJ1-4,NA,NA,TGTGCCAGCAGGACTACACGTGGAGAAAAACTGTTTTTT,CASRTTRGEKLFF
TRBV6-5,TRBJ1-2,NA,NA,TGTGCCAGCAGTTGGAAGGGAGGTGGTTGGGGCTACACCTTC,CASSWKGGGWGYTF
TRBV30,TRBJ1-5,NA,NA,TGTGCCTGGAGTGTGTCGACAGGCAATCAGCCCCAGCATTTT,CAWSVSTGNQPQHF
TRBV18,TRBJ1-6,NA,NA,TGTGCCAGCTCACCCGCCGGTGAGGCCGATTCACCCCTCCACTTT,CASSPAGEADSPLHF
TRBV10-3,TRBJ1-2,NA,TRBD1,TGTGCCATCAGCACAGGGGGCTCTGGCTACACCTTC,CAISTGGSGYTF
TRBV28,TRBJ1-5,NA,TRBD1,TGTGCCAGCAGTCTCCCGGGGACAGGGCGACGGCAGCCCCAGCATTTT,CASSLPGTGRRQPQHF
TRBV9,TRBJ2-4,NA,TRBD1,TGTGCCAGCAGCGATTATCCCGGGACAGTAGCCAAAAACATTCAGTACTTC,CASSDYPGTVAKNIQYF
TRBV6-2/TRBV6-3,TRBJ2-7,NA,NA,TGTGCCAGCAGCCCTCCCGGACTCTGGGCCTACGAGCAGTACTTC,CASSPPGLWAYEQYF
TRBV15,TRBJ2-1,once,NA,TGTGCCAGCGGGGAGAGGGGAGATTTAGTTGAGCAGTTCTTC,CASGERGDLVEQFF
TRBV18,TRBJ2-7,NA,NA,TGTGCCAGCTCACTTACAGGGTCCTACGAGCAGTACTTC,CASSLTGSYEQYF
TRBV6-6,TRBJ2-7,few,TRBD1,TGTGCCAGCAGAGAAACCGGGACAGGGCAAAGCGAGCAGTACTTC,CASRETGTGQSEQYF
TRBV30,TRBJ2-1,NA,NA,TGTGCCTGGAGTGTAAGAAACAGGGTCTACAATGAGCAGTTCTTC,CAWSVRNRVYNEQFF
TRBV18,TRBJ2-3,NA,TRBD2,TGTGCCAGCTCCCGACTAGCGGGCAGCACAGATACGCAGTATTTT,CASSRLAGSTDTQYF
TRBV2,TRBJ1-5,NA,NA,TGTGCCAGCAGTTTATGGCGCAATCAGCCCCAGCATTTT,CASSLWRNQPQHF
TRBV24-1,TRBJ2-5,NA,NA,TGTGCCACCAGTGACGAGTACCAAGAGACCCAGTACTTC,CATSDEYQETQYF
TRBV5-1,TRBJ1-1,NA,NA,TGCGCCAGCAGCAGCGGCGATCCCGAAGCTTTCTTT,CASSSGDPEAFF
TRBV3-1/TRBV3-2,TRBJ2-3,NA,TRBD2,TGTGCCAGCAGCCCCTGGGGGGAGGGAGATACGCAGTATTTT,CASSPWGEGDTQYF
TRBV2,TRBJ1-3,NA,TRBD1,TGTGCCAGCAGTCTGAAGGCAGGGGGCCTTGGTGGAAACACCATATATTTT,CASSLKAGGLGGNTIYF
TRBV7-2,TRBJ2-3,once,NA,TGTGCCAGCAGCTTATCATTCACAGATACGCAGTATTTT,CASSLSFTDTQYF
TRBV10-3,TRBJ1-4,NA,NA,TGTGCCATCAGAGGGACACAAGGGGGTGAAAAACTGTTTTTT,CAIRGTQGGEKLFF